The 22 T cell receptor beta chains reported below all come from one sample, sequenced in a study of blood T cell repertoires in COVID-19. The protocol was immunoSEQ multiplex PCR, while the TCRdb copy is restricted to in-frame clones and leaves out a portion. Here the sample spans some 390,000 clones, around 89% being singletons. The source material was PBMCs or T cells enriched from blood (not recorded which). The receptor source for this set is a man under 40 who had recovered from COVID-19.

The V and J genes are TRBV10-3 and TRBJ2-1; TRBD2 might be the D (5 bases). The CDR3 is 14 amino acids. Germline assignment: CDR1 ENHRY and CDR2 SYGVKD. The V gene lost 6 bases and the J gene lost 0 bases, with 9 bases spanning the gap. In DNA form, the CDR3 reads TGTGCCATCAGGAGAGCGGTCTCCTACAATGAGCAGTTCTTC. This codes for CAIRRAVSYNEQFF.

The chain joins TRBV7-2 to TRBJ2-5, with D perhaps matching TRBD1 (6 bases). Germline assignment: CDR1 SGHTA and CDR2 FQGNSA. The CDR3 length is 13 residues. V was pared by 4 bases and J by 4 bases, with 10 bases between. CDR3 sequence reads: CASSSRRGETQYF. As DNA, the CDR3 is TGTGCCAGCAGCTCCCGCAGGGGAGAGACCCAGTACTTC.

The rearrangement uses TRBV29-1 and TRBJ2-7; tentatively, D is TRBD1 (6 bases). Germline-derived CDR1 and CDR2 are SQVTM and ANQGSEA. The V end lost 3 bases, the J end lost 0 bases, and 12 bases lay between the germline ends. There are 14 residues in the CDR3. CDR3 nucleotide sequence: TGCAGCGTTGAGCCCGTGACAGGCTCCTACGAGCAGTACTTC. It is translated as CSVEPVTGSYEQYF.

The chain joins TRBV10-2 to TRBJ2-1; 8 bases line up with TRBD2. Germline V gene data show CDR1 as WSHSY and CDR2 as SAAADI. With V trimmed by 6 bases and J by 7 bases, 11 bases remained unmatched. The CDR3 is 15 residues long. As DNA, the CDR3 is TGCGCCAGCAGCGCACTAGCGGCATTTGGGAATGAGCAGTTCTTC. Amino acids: CASSALAAFGNEQFF.

V gene TRBV5-1 combines with J gene TRBJ2-5; D remains unclear. V was trimmed by 2 bases and J by 0 bases, leaving 5 bases between them. The CDR3 totals 13 residues. CDR1 is SGHRS and CDR2 is YFSETQ in the germline V gene. CDR3: CASSFSYQETQYF. CDR3 in DNA: TGCGCCAGCAGCTTCTCGTACCAAGAGACCCAGTACTTC.

This sequence joins TRBV7-8 and TRBJ2-7; 9 nucleotides agree with TRBD2. CDR1 SGHVS and CDR2 FQNEAQ come from the germline V gene. V lost 0 bases, J lost 2 bases, and 2 bases stayed unmatched. This CDR3 contains 15 residues. The CDR3 reads CASSLAASGTYEQYF. DNA for the CDR3: TGTGCCAGCAGCTTAGCGGCTAGCGGGACCTACGAGCAGTACTTC.

The count of this clone is one. J is TRBJ2-1 and V is TRBV9; maybe TRBD2 (7 bases). Trimming stripped 2 bases from V and 2 bases from J, with 14 bases between. The CDR3 extends over 16 amino acids. Germline loops: CDR1 SGDLS, CDR2 YYNGEE. DNA of the CDR3: TGTGCCAGCAGCGTTGGGGGGGACACCACCTACAATGAGCAGTTCTTC. Translation: CASSVGGDTTYNEQFF.

The chain combines TRBV5-1 with TRBJ1-2; a possible D gene is TRBD1 (6 bases). The germline V gene has CDR1 SGHRS and CDR2 YFSETQ. The CDR3 covers 14 residues. Trimming pared 0 bases from V and 5 bases from J, leaving 11 bases between. The CDR3 DNA is TGCGCCAGCAGCTTGGATACAGGGCGGTATGGCTACACCTTC. As protein: CASSLDTGRYGYTF. Variable domain in full (rest from reference TRBV5-1 and TRBJ1-2): KAGVTQTPRYLIKTRGQQVTLSCSPISGHRSVSWYQQTPGQGLQFLFEYFSETQRNKGNFPGRFSGRQFSNSRSEMNVSTLELGDSALYLCASSLDTGRYGYTFGSGTRLTVV.

As for this clone: In the same sample, other DNA sequences code for this CDR3. This chain joins TRBV12-3 or TRBV12-4 and TRBJ2-3; D is unresolved. This CDR3 comprises 11 residues. V lost 6 bases and J 5 bases, leaving 6 bases between the germline ends. In nucleotides, the CDR3 is TGTGCCAGCAGCTTTGTAGATACGCAGTATTTT. Its protein is CASSFVDTQYF.

The J gene is TRBJ1-3, the V gene TRBV19; tentative D call: TRBD1 (6 bases). The CDR3 length is 14 residues. The germline V and J ends were trimmed by 10 bases and 2 bases, with 15 bases remaining between them. CDR1 is LNHDA and CDR2 is SQIVND in the germline V gene (reference sequence). CDR3 sequence reads: CATGTGGPGNTIYF. CDR3 coding DNA: TGTGCCACCGGAACCGGGGGGCCTGGAAACACCATATATTTT.

A word on this clone: One end of the junction does not line up with germline, which may come from a read error. The chain recombines TRBV12-3 or TRBV12-4 with TRBJ2-1; the D is unclear. CDR3 size: 11 residues. CDR3 nucleotides: TGTGCCAGCAGTTGGCTAGACGAGCGGTTCTTC. It yields the protein CASSWLDERFF.

This clone is a singleton in its sample. The V call is TRBV5-1, the J call TRBJ1-6; maybe TRBD1 (6 bases). V dropped 5 bases and J dropped 11 bases, with 20 bases sitting between them. The CDR3 runs to 15 residues. Germline CDR1 SGHRS, CDR2 YFSETQ. The CDR3 region has the DNA TGCGCCAGCAGGCAACAGGGTCTGGATAGTGCACCCCTCCACTTT. Translating gives CASRQQGLDSAPLHF.

The table lists this clone with a few counts. Written as DNA, the CDR3 is TGCGCCAGCAGCTTGGGGCCACCCCTTAATTCACCCCTCCACTTT. Its protein is CASSLGPPLNSPLHF. The chain couples TRBV5-1 to TRBJ1-6; D is ambiguous. The CDR3 runs 15 residues. The V and J ends lost 0 bases and 6 bases respectively, with 10 bases between them. The germline V gene encodes CDR1 SGHRS and CDR2 YFSETQ.

This clone was counted a few times. This chain uses TRBV14 with TRBJ2-7; the D gene is possibly TRBD2 (6 bases). This CDR3 contains 13 residues. CDR1 SGHDN and CDR2 FVKESK come from the germline V gene. Trimming took off 0 bases at V and 5 bases at J, with 8 bases between the two ends. CDR3 sequence (DNA): TGTGCCAGCAGCCAAGATTGGAGGGACGAGCAGTACTTC. Its translation is CASSQDWRDEQYF.

The rearrangement links TRBV27 to TRBJ2-3; the D gene is possibly TRBD1 (5 bases). The CDR3 consists of 12 residues. Trimming left V 6 bases short and J 4 bases short, with 8 bases between. From germline, CDR1 is MNHEY and CDR2 SMNVEV (reference sequence). CDR3 in amino acids: CASRGLADTQYF. CDR3 nucleotide sequence: TGTGCCAGCAGGGGGCTCGCAGATACGCAGTATTTT.

The chain carries TRBV3-1 (or the pseudogene TRBV3-2) and TRBJ2-3, with D possibly being TRBD1 (6 bases). From germline, CDR1 is LGHDT and CDR2 YNNKEL (reference sequence). Trimming took off 2 bases at V and 3 bases at J, with 9 bases between the two ends. The CDR3 consists of 14 residues. CDR3 in DNA: TGTGCCAGCAGCCAAACCAGGGGAACAGATACGCAGTATTTT. Amino acid sequence: CASSQTRGTDTQYF.

This sequence joins TRBV5-1 and TRBJ1-1, with TRBD1 as a possible D gene (5 bases). Trimming left V 1 base short and J 5 bases short, with 15 bases between. The germline V gene has CDR1 SGHRS and CDR2 YFSETQ. The CDR3 consists of 15 residues. The CDR3 coding sequence is TGCGCCAGCAGCTTGATGTACCAGGGAGGGACTGAAGCTTTCTTT. It yields the protein CASSLMYQGGTEAFF. Full variable domain (remainder filled in from reference TRBV5-1 and TRBJ1-1): KAGVTQTPRYLIKTRGQQVTLSCSPISGHRSVSWYQQTPGQGLQFLFEYFSETQRNKGNFPGRFSGRQFSNSRSEMNVSTLELGDSALYLCASSLMYQGGTEAFFGQGTRLTVV.

The rearrangement uses TRBV5-6 and TRBJ1-2; D is unresolved. The CDR3 sequence is 15 residues long. V gave up 0 bases and J gave up 4 bases, with 13 bases separating them. Germline CDR1 is SGHDT and CDR2 is YYEEEE. Here the CDR3 reads CASSLGPINPYGYTF. CDR3 DNA sequence: TGTGCCAGCAGCTTGGGGCCAATCAACCCCTATGGCTACACCTTC. Filled out from reference TRBV5-6 and TRBJ1-2, the complete variable domain reads DAGVTQSPTHLIKTRGQQVTLRCSPKSGHDTVSWYQQALGQGPQFIFQYYEEEERQRGNFPDRFSGHQFPNYSSELNVNALLLGDSALYLCASSLGPINPYGYTFGSGTRLTVV.

J is TRBJ2-7 and V is TRBV7-2, with 10 bases identical to TRBD2. The CDR3 loop spans 14 amino acids. With 6 bases clipped from V and 4 bases from J, the junction kept 6 bases outside the gene matches. Germline lookup yields CDR1 SGHTA and CDR2 FQGNSA. The CDR3 spells CASRNGLAAYEQYF. DNA of the CDR3: TGTGCCAGCAGAAATGGACTAGCGGCATACGAGCAGTACTTC. The whole variable domain, remainder taken from reference TRBV7-2 and TRBJ2-7, is GAGVSQSPSNKVTEKGKDVELRCDPISGHTALYWYRQSLGQGLEFLIYFQGNSAPDKSGLPSDRFSAERTGGSVSTLTIQRTQQEDSAVYLCASRNGLAAYEQYFGPGTRLTVT.

This chain uses TRBV5-4 with TRBJ2-2; D unresolved. Germline V gives CDR1 SGHNT, CDR2 YYREEE (reference sequence). The CDR3 consists of 13 residues. Trimming removed 6 bases at V and 5 bases at J, with 11 bases between. This CDR3 reads CASTRDGTGELFF. Written as DNA, the CDR3 is TGTGCCAGCACCCGCGACGGGACCGGGGAGCTGTTTTTT.

This clone was detected only once. The genes are TRBV12-3 or TRBV12-4 and TRBJ1-1; TRBD1 might be the D (6 bases). CDR3 length equals 13 residues. V lost 2 bases and J lost 8, with 12 bases in between. The CDR3 here is CASSLQTGGEAFF. In nucleotides, the CDR3 is TGTGCCAGCAGTTTACAGACAGGAGGCGAAGCTTTCTTT.

This chain connects TRBV12-5 to TRBJ2-5; 13 bases are a match to TRBD2. J gave up 0 bases and V 5 bases, and 18 bases lay outside the gene matches. The CDR3 is made up of 21 amino acids. CDR1 LGHNT and CDR2 FRNRAP come from the germline V gene. CDR3 nucleotide sequence: TGTGCTAGTGGTGAACCTTGGACCACTGGACTAGCGGGAGCCAACCAAGAGACCCAGTACTTC. As protein: CASGEPWTTGLAGANQETQYF. The variable domain in full, with the rest retrieved from reference TRBV12-5 and TRBJ2-5, is DARVTQTPRHKVTEMGQEVTMRCQPILGHNTVFWYRQTMMQGLELLAYFRNRAPLDDSGMPKDRFSAEMPDATLATLKIQPSEPRDSAVYFCASGEPWTTGLAGANQETQYFGPGTRLLVL.